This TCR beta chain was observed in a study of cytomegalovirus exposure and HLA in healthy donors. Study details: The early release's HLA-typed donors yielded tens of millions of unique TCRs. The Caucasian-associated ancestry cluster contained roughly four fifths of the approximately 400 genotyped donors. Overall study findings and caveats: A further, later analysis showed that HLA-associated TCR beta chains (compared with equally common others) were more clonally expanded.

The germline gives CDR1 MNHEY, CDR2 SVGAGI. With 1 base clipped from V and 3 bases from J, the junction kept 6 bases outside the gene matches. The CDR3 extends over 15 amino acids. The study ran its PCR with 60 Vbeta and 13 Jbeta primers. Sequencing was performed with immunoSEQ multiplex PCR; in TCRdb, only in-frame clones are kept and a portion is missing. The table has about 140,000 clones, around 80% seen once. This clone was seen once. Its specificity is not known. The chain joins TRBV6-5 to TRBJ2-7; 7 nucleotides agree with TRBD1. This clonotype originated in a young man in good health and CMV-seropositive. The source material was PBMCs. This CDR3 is CASSYFTAGGYEQYF. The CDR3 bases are TGTGCCAGCAGTTACTTCACCGCAGGGGGCTACGAGCAGTACTTC.